This T cell receptor beta chain was profiled in a study of cytomegalovirus exposure and HLA in healthy donors. PCR employed 60 Vbeta and 13 Jbeta primers. Assay used: immunoSEQ multiplex PCR; TCRdb lists only in-frame clones, some missing. The data hold more than 140,000 clones, with roughly 64% observed a single time. Trimming cost V 0 bases and J 7 bases; bases outside gene matches: 12. This CDR3 has 18 residues. Germline V gene data show CDR1 as SGHRS and CDR2 as YFSETQ. The clonotype comes from a woman under 40 in good health and CMV-seropositive. Specimen: PBMCs. The chain carries TRBV5-1 and TRBJ2-1, with 11 positions matching TRBD2. In nucleotides, the CDR3 is TGCGCCAGCAGCTTGGCTAGCGGGAGGTCCCCCCGTTGGAATGAGCAGTTCTTC. Translating it yields CASSLASGRSPRWNEQFF.